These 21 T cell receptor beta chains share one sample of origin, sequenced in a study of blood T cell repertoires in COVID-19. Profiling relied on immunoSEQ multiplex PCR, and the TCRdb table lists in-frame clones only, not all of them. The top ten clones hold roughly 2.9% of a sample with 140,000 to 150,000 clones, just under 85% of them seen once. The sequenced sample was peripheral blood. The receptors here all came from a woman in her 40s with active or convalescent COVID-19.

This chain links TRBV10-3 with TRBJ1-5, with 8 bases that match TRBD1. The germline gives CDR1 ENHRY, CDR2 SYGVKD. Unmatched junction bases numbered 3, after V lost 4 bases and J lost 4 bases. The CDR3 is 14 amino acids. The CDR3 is CAISGTGGNQPQHF. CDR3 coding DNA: TGTGCCATCAGTGGAACAGGGGGAAATCAGCCCCAGCATTTT.

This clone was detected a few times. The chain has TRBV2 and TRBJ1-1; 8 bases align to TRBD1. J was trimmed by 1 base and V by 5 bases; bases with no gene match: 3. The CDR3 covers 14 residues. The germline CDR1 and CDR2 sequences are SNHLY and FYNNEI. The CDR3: CASSPGTGNTEAFF. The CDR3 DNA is TGTGCCAGCAGTCCCGGGACAGGGAACACTGAAGCTTTCTTT.

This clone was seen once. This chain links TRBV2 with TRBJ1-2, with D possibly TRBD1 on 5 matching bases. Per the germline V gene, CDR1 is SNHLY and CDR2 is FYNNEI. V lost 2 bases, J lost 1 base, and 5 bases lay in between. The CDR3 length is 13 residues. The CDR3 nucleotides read TGTGCCAGCAGTGAACAGGGTAACTATGGCTACACCTTC. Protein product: CASSEQGNYGYTF.

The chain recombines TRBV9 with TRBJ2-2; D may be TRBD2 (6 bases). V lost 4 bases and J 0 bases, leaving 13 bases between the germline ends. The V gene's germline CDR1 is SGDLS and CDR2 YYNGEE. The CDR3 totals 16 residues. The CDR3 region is CASSNSGLSNTGELFF. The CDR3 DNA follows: TGTGCCAGCAGCAATTCGGGACTTTCGAACACCGGGGAGCTGTTTTTT.

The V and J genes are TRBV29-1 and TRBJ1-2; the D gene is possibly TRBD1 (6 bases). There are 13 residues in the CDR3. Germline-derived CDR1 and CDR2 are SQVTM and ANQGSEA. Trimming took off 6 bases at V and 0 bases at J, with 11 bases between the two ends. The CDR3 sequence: CSVPGESNYGYTF. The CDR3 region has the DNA TGCAGCGTCCCAGGGGAATCTAACTATGGCTACACCTTC.

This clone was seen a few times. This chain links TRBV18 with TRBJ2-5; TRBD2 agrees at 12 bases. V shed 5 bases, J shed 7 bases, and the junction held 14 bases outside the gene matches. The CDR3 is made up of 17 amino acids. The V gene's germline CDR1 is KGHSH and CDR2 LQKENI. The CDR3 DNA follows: TGTGCCAGCTCAACGATTTCCGGACTAGCGGGGACCGGGACCCAGTACTTC. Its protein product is CASSTISGLAGTGTQYF.

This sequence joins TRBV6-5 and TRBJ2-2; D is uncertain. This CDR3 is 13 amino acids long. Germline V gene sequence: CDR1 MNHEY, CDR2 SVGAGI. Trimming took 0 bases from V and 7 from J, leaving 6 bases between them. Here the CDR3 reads CASSYSLYGELFF. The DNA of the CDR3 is TGTGCCAGCAGTTACTCCCTATACGGGGAGCTGTTTTTT.

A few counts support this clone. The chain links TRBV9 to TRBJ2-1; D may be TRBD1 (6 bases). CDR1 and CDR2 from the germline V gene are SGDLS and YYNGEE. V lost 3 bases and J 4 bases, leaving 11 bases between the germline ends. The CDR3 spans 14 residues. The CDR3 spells CASSALTGYNEQFF. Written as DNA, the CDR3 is TGTGCCAGCAGCGCACTGACAGGTTACAATGAGCAGTTCTTC.

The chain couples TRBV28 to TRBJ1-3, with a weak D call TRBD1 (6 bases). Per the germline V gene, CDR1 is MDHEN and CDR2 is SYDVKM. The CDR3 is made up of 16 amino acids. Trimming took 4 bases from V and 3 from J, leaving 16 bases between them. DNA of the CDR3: TGTGCCAGCAGTTCCCCAGGGGTGCGAGGTGGAAACACCATATATTTT. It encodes CASSSPGVRGGNTIYF.

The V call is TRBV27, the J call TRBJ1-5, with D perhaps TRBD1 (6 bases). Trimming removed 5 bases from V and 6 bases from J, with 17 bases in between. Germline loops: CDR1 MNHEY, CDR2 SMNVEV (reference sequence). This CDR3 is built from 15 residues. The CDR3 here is CASSPPAGAGQPQHF. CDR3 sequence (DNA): TGTGCCAGCAGTCCCCCCGCAGGGGCGGGTCAGCCCCAGCATTTT.

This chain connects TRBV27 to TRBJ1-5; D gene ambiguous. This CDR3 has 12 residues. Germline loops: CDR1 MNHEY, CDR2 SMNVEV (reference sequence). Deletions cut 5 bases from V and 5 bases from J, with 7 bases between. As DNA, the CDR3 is TGTGCCAGCAGTAGAATAGATCAGCCCCAGCATTTT. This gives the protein CASSRIDQPQHF.

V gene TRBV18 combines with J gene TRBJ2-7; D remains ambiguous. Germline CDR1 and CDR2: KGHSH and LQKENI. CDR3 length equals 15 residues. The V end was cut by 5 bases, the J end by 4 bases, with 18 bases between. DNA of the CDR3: TGTGCCAGCTCAATTACGAGGAGCTTGGCTTACGAGCAGTACTTC. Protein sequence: CASSITRSLAYEQYF. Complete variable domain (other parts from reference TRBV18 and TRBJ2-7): NAGVMQNPRHLVRRRGQEARLRCSPMKGHSHVYWYRQLPEEGLKFMVYLQKENIIDESGMPKERFSAEFPKEGPSILRIQQVVRGDSAAYFCASSITRSLAYEQYFGPGTRLTVT.

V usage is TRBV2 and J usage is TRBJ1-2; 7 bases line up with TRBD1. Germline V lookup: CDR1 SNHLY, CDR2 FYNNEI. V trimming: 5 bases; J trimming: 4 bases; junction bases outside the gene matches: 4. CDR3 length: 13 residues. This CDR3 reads CASSQQGFYGYTF. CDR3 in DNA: TGTGCCAGCAGTCAACAGGGGTTCTATGGCTACACCTTC.

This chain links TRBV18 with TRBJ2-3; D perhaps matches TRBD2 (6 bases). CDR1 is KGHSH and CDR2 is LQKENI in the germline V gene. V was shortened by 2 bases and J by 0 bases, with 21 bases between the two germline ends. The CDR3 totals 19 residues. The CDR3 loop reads CASSPRPPGVSSSTDTQYF. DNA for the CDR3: TGTGCCAGCTCACCAAGGCCTCCGGGAGTGAGTTCTAGCACAGATACGCAGTATTTT.

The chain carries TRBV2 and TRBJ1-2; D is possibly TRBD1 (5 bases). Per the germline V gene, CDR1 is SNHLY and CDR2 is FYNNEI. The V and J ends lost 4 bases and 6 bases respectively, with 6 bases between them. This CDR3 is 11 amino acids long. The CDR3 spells CASSGGDGYTF. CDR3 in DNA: TGTGCCAGCAGTGGGGGGGATGGCTACACCTTC.

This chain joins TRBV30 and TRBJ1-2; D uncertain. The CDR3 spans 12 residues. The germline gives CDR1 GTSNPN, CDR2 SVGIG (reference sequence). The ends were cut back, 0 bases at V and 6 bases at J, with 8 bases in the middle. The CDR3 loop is CAWSVSGNGYTF. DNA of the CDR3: TGTGCCTGGAGTGTGAGCGGGAATGGCTACACCTTC.

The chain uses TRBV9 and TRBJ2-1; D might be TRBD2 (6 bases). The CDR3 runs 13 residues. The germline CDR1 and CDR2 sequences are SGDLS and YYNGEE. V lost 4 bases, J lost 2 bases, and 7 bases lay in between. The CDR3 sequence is CASSSGAYNEQFF. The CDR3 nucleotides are TGTGCCAGCAGCTCGGGGGCCTACAATGAGCAGTTCTTC.

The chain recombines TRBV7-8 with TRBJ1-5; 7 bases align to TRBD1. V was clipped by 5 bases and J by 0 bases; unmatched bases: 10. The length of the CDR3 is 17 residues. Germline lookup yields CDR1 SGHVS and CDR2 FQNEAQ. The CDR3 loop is CASSRAEYRGSNQPQHF. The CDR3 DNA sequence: TGTGCCAGCAGCCGAGCGGAATACAGGGGTAGCAATCAGCCCCAGCATTTT.

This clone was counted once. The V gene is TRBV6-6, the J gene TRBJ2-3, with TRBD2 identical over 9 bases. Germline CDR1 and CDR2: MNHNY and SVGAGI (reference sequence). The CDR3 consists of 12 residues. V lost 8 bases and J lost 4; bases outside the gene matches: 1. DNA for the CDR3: TGTGCCAGCGCGGGAGGGCCAGATACGCAGTATTTT. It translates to CASAGGPDTQYF.

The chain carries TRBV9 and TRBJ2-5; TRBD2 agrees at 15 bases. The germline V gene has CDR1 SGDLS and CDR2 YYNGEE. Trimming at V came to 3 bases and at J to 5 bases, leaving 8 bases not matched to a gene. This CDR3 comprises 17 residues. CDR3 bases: TGTGCCAGCAGCGAGCGGACTAGCGGGGGGGCCCAGGAGACCCAGTACTTC. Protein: CASSERTSGGAQETQYF. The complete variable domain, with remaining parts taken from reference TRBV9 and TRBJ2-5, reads DSGVTQTPKHLITATGQRVTLRCSPRSGDLSVYWYQQSLDQGLQFLIQYYNGEERAKGNILERFSAQQFPDLHSELNLSSLELGDSALYFCASSERTSGGAQETQYFGPGTRLLVL.

The CDR3 here is CASSLTGTGGLHF. CDR3 sequence (DNA): TGTGCCAGCAGCTTAACCGGGACAGGAGGTCTCCACTTT. The chain has TRBV11-2 and TRBJ1-6; 8 bases match TRBD1. V lost 2 bases and J lost 16; bases outside the gene matches: 7. The CDR3 runs 13 residues. The germline gives CDR1 SGHAT, CDR2 FQNNGV.